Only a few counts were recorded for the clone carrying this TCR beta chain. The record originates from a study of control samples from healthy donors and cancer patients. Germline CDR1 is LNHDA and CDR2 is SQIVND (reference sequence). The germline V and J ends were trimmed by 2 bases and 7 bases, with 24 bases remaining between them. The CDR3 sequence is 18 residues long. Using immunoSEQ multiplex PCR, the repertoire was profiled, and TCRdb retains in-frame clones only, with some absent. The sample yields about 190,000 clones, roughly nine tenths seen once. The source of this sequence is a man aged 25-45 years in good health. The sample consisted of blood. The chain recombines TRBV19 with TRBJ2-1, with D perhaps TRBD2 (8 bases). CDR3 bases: TGTGCCAGTAGTATACGGAGGGGACTAGGGGGCGGGCTGAATGAGCAGTTCTTC. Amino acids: CASSIRRGLGGGLNEQFF.